The 24 T cell receptor beta chains below all came from one sample that was sequenced in a study of PD-L1 blockade in urothelial cancer. Clones were sequenced by immunoSEQ multiplex PCR, and TCRdb holds only the in-frame ones, with some missing. The sample carries approximately 71,000 clones, 85% to 90% recorded once. Sequencing used PBMCs, obtained around atezolizumab (anti-PD-L1) treatment. These receptors were obtained from a man in his 60s with urothelial cancer.

This chain connects TRBV7-9 to TRBJ1-4; 9 bases line up with TRBD1. This CDR3 is built from 17 residues. Germline loops: CDR1 SEHNR, CDR2 FQNEAQ (reference sequence). The junction had 12 bases not matched to a gene; V was cut back by 6 bases and J by 4 bases. CDR3 sequence: CASRSTGGRRSNEKLFF. CDR3 coding DNA: TGTGCCAGCAGGAGTACAGGGGGCAGAAGGAGTAATGAAAAACTGTTTTTT.

The rearrangement uses TRBV6-5 and TRBJ1-2; 8 nucleotides agree with TRBD1. Per the germline V gene, CDR1 is MNHEY and CDR2 is SVGAGI. J lost 4 bases, V lost 6 bases, and 10 bases had no gene match. This CDR3 comprises 15 residues. CDR3 residues: CASRSTGGGSYGYTF. CDR3 nucleotides: TGTGCCAGCAGATCAACAGGGGGAGGGTCCTATGGCTACACCTTC.

V and J are TRBV5-1 and TRBJ2-5; D not certain. This CDR3 region has 14 residues. With 1 base removed from V and 3 bases from J, the gap between germline ends came to 10 bases. Germline V gene data show CDR1 as SGHRS and CDR2 as YFSETQ. The CDR3 coding sequence is TGCGCCAGCAGCTTGTTAGCTAAAGAAGAGACCCAGTACTTC. Its protein product is CASSLLAKEETQYF.

This chain connects TRBV15 to TRBJ1-4, with D maybe TRBD1 (5 bases). V dropped 3 bases and J dropped 6 bases, with 8 bases sitting between them. From germline, CDR1 is LNHNV and CDR2 YYDKDF (reference sequence). The CDR3 covers 13 residues. The CDR3 sequence: CATSRGRDEKLFF. CDR3 in DNA: TGTGCCACCAGCAGGGGGCGAGATGAAAAACTGTTTTTT.

This chain connects TRBV2 to TRBJ2-5; 7 bases agree with TRBD1. The CDR3 consists of 15 residues. Germline V gene lookup returns CDR1 SNHLY and CDR2 FYNNEI. The ends lost 4 bases at V and 1 base at J; junction bases unmatched: 6. The CDR3 nucleotides read TGTGCCAGCAGTGGCCGACAGGGCCCCCAAGAGACCCAGTACTTC. Translated, it gives CASSGRQGPQETQYF.

The gene calls are TRBV27 and TRBJ1-2; TRBD1 aligns across 8 bases. This CDR3 is built from 13 residues. Germline V CDR1 and CDR2: MNHEY, SMNVEV (reference sequence). J was trimmed by 8 bases and V by 2 bases; bases with no gene match: 4. The CDR3 loop reads CASSLDRGGGYTF. CDR3 in DNA: TGTGCCAGCAGTTTAGACAGGGGAGGGGGCTACACCTTC.

The chain joins TRBV19 to TRBJ2-5; D is undetermined. Trimming cost V 3 bases and J 5 bases, with 13 bases left between them. Germline CDR1 and CDR2: LNHDA and SQIVND (reference sequence). The CDR3 has 14 amino acids. The CDR3 DNA follows: TGTGCCAGTAGTATCGGGTACGTCTCGGAGACCCAGTACTTC. It specifies CASSIGYVSETQYF.

The rearrangement joins TRBV2 to TRBJ2-5, with 7 bases identical to TRBD1. This CDR3 is built from 15 residues. Germline V lookup: CDR1 SNHLY, CDR2 FYNNEI. V trimming: 6 bases; J trimming: 1 base; junction bases outside the gene matches: 8. CDR3 DNA: TGTGCCAGCAGCCGGACAGGAATTTTCCAAGAGACCCAGTACTTC. It is translated as CASSRTGIFQETQYF.

The J gene is TRBJ2-2, the V gene TRBV10-3; D perhaps matches TRBD1 (6 bases). CDR3 length: 14 amino acids. Germline-derived CDR1 and CDR2 are ENHRY and SYGVKD. V was clipped by 5 bases and J by 3 bases, with 10 bases between them. DNA of the CDR3: TGTGCCATCAGTTTGGACAGCTACACCGGGGAGCTGTTTTTT. Amino acid sequence: CAISLDSYTGELFF.

The gene calls are TRBV18 and TRBJ2-3; 7 positions match TRBD1. The CDR3 runs to 15 residues. Germline V CDR1 and CDR2: KGHSH, LQKENI. The junction had 8 bases not matched to a gene; V was cut back by 6 bases and J by 2 bases. The CDR3 protein is CASSPRDSPTDTQYF. CDR3 DNA sequence: TGTGCCAGCTCCCCCCGGGACAGTCCCACAGATACGCAGTATTTT.

CDR3 in amino acids: CASSPGGGERGSRANVLTF. The CDR3 bases are TGTGCCAGCAGCCCAGGTGGTGGGGAGAGGGGGTCTAGGGCCAACGTCCTGACTTTC. This chain connects TRBV7-2 to TRBJ2-6; D may be TRBD1 (6 bases). The CDR3 runs to 19 residues. Trimming stripped 5 bases from V and 5 bases from J, with 25 bases between. In germline, CDR1 is SGHTA, CDR2 FQGNSA.

The gene calls are TRBV7-9 and TRBJ2-3, with D tentatively TRBD2 (6 bases). CDR1 is SEHNR, CDR2 FQNEAQ, per germline (reference sequence). This CDR3 contains 12 residues. V gave up 5 bases and J gave up 7 bases, with 10 bases separating them. This chain's CDR3 is CASSQRGNTQYF. In DNA form, the CDR3 reads TGTGCCAGCAGCCAACGGGGGAATACGCAGTATTTT.

The J gene is TRBJ2-5, the V gene TRBV7-9; weak D call: TRBD2 (6 bases). The V gene lost 2 bases and the J gene lost 1 base, with 8 bases spanning the gap. The germline CDR1 and CDR2 sequences are SEHNR and FQNEAQ (reference sequence). The CDR3 is 14 residues long. The CDR3 nucleotides read TGTGCCAGCAGCTTATACGGGGGCCAAGAGACCCAGTACTTC. Translating gives CASSLYGGQETQYF.

The chain has TRBV5-1 and TRBJ1-4; 7 positions match TRBD1. V was clipped by 7 bases and J by 2 bases; unmatched bases: 5. This CDR3 spans 14 amino acids. The germline V gene encodes CDR1 SGHRS and CDR2 YFSETQ. The CDR3 nucleotides read TGCGCCAGCGGAGGAGGGGGCACTAATGAAAAACTGTTTTTT. As protein: CASGGGGTNEKLFF.

Here the CDR3 DNA reads TGTGCCAGCCAGGGAACCTATGGCTACACCTTC. The encoded protein is CASQGTYGYTF. The V and J genes are TRBV6-1 and TRBJ1-2, with D perhaps matching TRBD1 (5 bases). There are 11 residues in the CDR3. V lost 8 bases to trimming and J lost 4 bases, with 8 bases between them. The germline CDR1 and CDR2 sequences are MNHNS and SASEGT.

The CDR3 sequence is CASNSWQGGEKLFF. The DNA for the CDR3 is TGTGCCAGCAACTCTTGGCAGGGAGGTGAAAAACTGTTTTTT. This chain uses TRBV5-8 with TRBJ1-4; TRBD1 is a possible D gene (5 bases). The V gene lost 6 bases and the J gene lost 7 bases, with 16 bases spanning the gap. Germline CDR1 SGHTS, CDR2 YDEGEE. The CDR3 length is 14 residues.

The gene calls are TRBV9 and TRBJ1-2, with TRBD1 as a possible D gene (5 bases). V dropped 0 bases and J dropped 9 bases, with 15 bases sitting between them. The CDR3 consists of 14 residues. Germline V gene data show CDR1 as SGDLS and CDR2 as YYNGEE. CDR3 sequence (DNA): TGTGCCAGCAGCGTAGAGGGCAGGGCTGGGAGCTACACCTTC. The encoded protein is CASSVEGRAGSYTF.

The V gene is TRBV15, the J gene TRBJ1-1, with 8 bases aligning to TRBD1. The CDR3 contains 17 residues. V lost 1 base, J lost 1 base, and 8 bases stayed unmatched. Looked up from germline, CDR1 is LNHNV and CDR2 is YYDKDF (reference sequence). The CDR3 DNA sequence: TGTGCCACCAGCAGAGGCCCGACAGGGGCCCGGAACACTGAAGCTTTCTTT. It is translated as CATSRGPTGARNTEAFF.

V is TRBV9 and J is TRBJ2-2; D gene unclear. V was trimmed by 4 bases and J by 7 bases, leaving 11 bases between them. The CDR3 runs 13 residues. From germline, CDR1 is SGDLS and CDR2 YYNGEE. The CDR3 coding sequence is TGTGCCAGCAGCCCACTCGTGTTCGGGGAGCTGTTTTTT. It codes for CASSPLVFGELFF.

This clone was picked up a small number of times. The chain has TRBV19 and TRBJ1-2; 8 positions match TRBD1. V gave up 4 bases and J gave up 2 bases; unmatched junction bases: 6. Germline CDR1 reads LNHDA; CDR2 reads SQIVND (reference sequence). The length of the CDR3 is 15 residues. CDR3 DNA: TGTGCCAGTAGTAGAGGACAGGGATCCAACTATGGCTACACCTTC. Residues: CASSRGQGSNYGYTF. The complete variable domain, with remaining parts taken from reference TRBV19 and TRBJ1-2, reads DGGITQSPKYLFRKEGQNVTLSCEQNLNHDAMYWYRQDPGQGLRLIYYSQIVNDFQKGDIAEGYSVSREKKESFPLTVTSAQKNPTAFYLCASSRGQGSNYGYTFGSGTRLTVV.

The chain carries TRBV28 and TRBJ2-2; perhaps TRBD2 as D (6 bases). The CDR3 covers 14 residues. Germline CDR1 reads MDHEN; CDR2 reads SYDVKM. Trimming pared 10 bases from V and 6 bases from J, leaving 18 bases between. The CDR3 sequence is CATMGERVAGELFF. The CDR3 nucleotides are TGTGCCACCATGGGGGAGCGGGTTGCCGGGGAGCTGTTTTTT. Full variable domain (rest looked up from reference TRBV28 and TRBJ2-2): DVKVTQSSRYLVKRTGEKVFLECVQDMDHENMFWYRQDPGLGLRLIYFSYDVKMKEKGDIPEGYSVSREKKERFSLILESASTNQTSMYLCATMGERVAGELFFGEGSRLTVL.

The V and J genes are TRBV6-5 and TRBJ2-7, with D unclear. Trimming took off 7 bases at V and 7 bases at J, with 11 bases between the two ends. Per the germline V gene, CDR1 is MNHEY and CDR2 is SVGAGI. The CDR3 is 11 residues long. CDR3 amino acids: CASTFREEQYF. CDR3 nucleotides: TGTGCCAGCACCTTCCGAGAGGAGCAGTACTTC.

This chain uses TRBV18 with TRBJ2-7; no reliable D call. The V gene lost 0 bases and the J gene lost 4 bases, with 10 bases spanning the gap. The CDR3 extends over 14 amino acids. Germline V gene sequence: CDR1 KGHSH, CDR2 LQKENI. Here the CDR3 DNA reads TGTGCCAGCTCACCACCGGGCTACCCGTACGAGCAGTACTTC. Its protein product is CASSPPGYPYEQYF.

The J gene is TRBJ1-1, the V gene TRBV25-1, with D tentatively TRBD1 (6 bases). CDR1 and CDR2 from the germline V gene are MGHDK and SYGVNS. V was shortened by 4 bases and J by 0 bases, with 12 bases between the two germline ends. The length of the CDR3 is 15 residues. As DNA, the CDR3 is TGTGCCAGCAGTGCCCGGACAGCCATGAACACTGAAGCTTTCTTT. It codes for CASSARTAMNTEAFF.